Listed here are 25 T cell receptor beta chains from one sample, sequenced in a study of early T cells in non-severe SARS-CoV-2 infection (dated by TCRdb to the early 2020s). Receptor amplification or capture employed 5' RACE. Data came from a NextSeq 500. In TCRdb, the public reads were trimmed at Q25 with fastp and aligned with MiXCR, with productive beta chains retained. Here each entry gathers all rows of one CDR3 protein and keeps the most common genes and DNA. The sample table holds around 82,000 distinct CDR3 sequences, of which 14% to 15% were seen once. The ten largest clones add up to 0.58% of the sample. Material for sequencing was whole blood. All receptors come from an adult who was a healthcare worker with PCR-confirmed SARS-CoV-2 infection or an uninfected control (not recorded which).

This clonotype was counted a few times. The CDR3 coding sequence is TGTGCCAGCAGCTTAGCGGATTGGGTCTACGAGCAGTACGTC. This gives the protein CASSLADWVYEQYV. The rearrangement links TRBV7-2 to TRBJ2-7; D unresolved. The CDR3 extends over 14 amino acids. V shed 0 bases and J shed 3 bases, with 9 bases lying between them. Germline CDR1 is SGHTA and CDR2 is FQGNSA.

The gene calls are TRBV20-1 and TRBJ2-5; perhaps TRBD1 as D (6 bases). This CDR3 is 12 amino acids long. Trimming took 4 bases from V and 3 from J, leaving 9 bases between them. Germline V CDR1 and CDR2: DFQATT, SNEGSKA (reference sequence). The CDR3 is CSAIWTEETQYF. DNA for the CDR3: TGCAGTGCTATATGGACAGAAGAGACCCAGTACTTC.

The V and J genes are TRBV7-3 and TRBJ2-2, with D possibly TRBD1 on 5 matching bases. V shed 2 bases and J shed 5 bases, with 18 bases lying between them. This CDR3 comprises 17 residues. Germline assignment: CDR1 SGHTA and CDR2 FQGTGA. This CDR3 is CASSLGPQTVGTGELFF. The CDR3 DNA follows: TGTGCCAGCAGCTTAGGGCCCCAGACAGTAGGAACCGGGGAGCTGTTTTTT.

This clonotype was seen ten or more times. V is TRBV24-1 and J is TRBJ1-2, with 7 bases matching TRBD1. Germline values: CDR1 KGHDR, CDR2 SFDVKD. V shed 3 bases, J shed 8 bases, and the junction held 8 bases outside the gene matches. The CDR3 has 14 amino acids. The CDR3 loop reads CATSDEPMDRGYTF. Written as DNA, the CDR3 is TGTGCCACCAGTGATGAACCAATGGACAGGGGCTACACCTTC.

The chain links TRBV3-1 to TRBJ1-2, with D tentatively TRBD1 (5 bases). Trimming shortened V by 0 bases and J by 6 bases, and 8 bases separated the two germline ends. CDR1 and CDR2 from the germline V gene are LGHDT and YNNKEL (reference sequence). The CDR3 has 13 residues. The CDR3 loop is CASSQEGVNGYTF. The CDR3 DNA reads as TGTGCCAGCAGCCAAGAGGGGGTCAATGGCTACACCTTC.

The rearrangement links TRBV3-1 to TRBJ2-2; D is uncertain. CDR1 is LGHDT and CDR2 is YNNKEL in the germline V gene (reference sequence). This CDR3 has 11 residues. Trimming shortened V by 2 bases and J by 6 bases, and 1 base separated the two germline ends. The CDR3 DNA follows: TGTGCCAGCAGCCAACCCGGGGAGCTGTTTTTT. Its translation: CASSQPGELFF.

CDR3 loop: CASSDRAGTDTQYF. As DNA, the CDR3 is TGTGCCAGCAGTGATAGAGCGGGGACAGATACGCAGTATTTT. The chain has TRBV2 and TRBJ2-3; 7 bases agree with TRBD2. Germline CDR1 SNHLY, CDR2 FYNNEI. With V trimmed by 3 bases and J by 3 bases, 3 bases remained unmatched. The CDR3 has 14 residues. Full variable domain (rest looked up from reference TRBV2 and TRBJ2-3): EPEVTQTPSHQVTQMGQEVILRCVPISNHLYFYWYRQILGQKVEFLVSFYNNEISEKSEIFDDQFSVERPDGSNFTLKIRSTKLEDSAMYFCASSDRAGTDTQYFGPGTRLTVL.

V is TRBV4-1 and J is TRBJ2-2; D might be TRBD1 (5 bases). With 3 bases removed from V and 5 bases from J, the gap between germline ends came to 19 bases. The germline gives CDR1 MGHRA, CDR2 YSYEKL. The CDR3 covers 17 residues. The CDR3 nucleotides read TGCGCCAGCAGCCAGTTCCCTAAGGGGCGAAAGACCGGGGAGCTGTTTTTT. Its protein is CASSQFPKGRKTGELFF.

The rearrangement links TRBV9 to TRBJ2-3; D is ambiguous. CDR1 and CDR2 (germline): SGDLS, YYNGEE. Trimming shortened V by 0 bases and J by 0 bases, and 8 bases separated the two germline ends. This CDR3 comprises 15 residues. CDR3 protein: CASSVEKLSTDTQYF. Written as DNA, the CDR3 is TGTGCCAGCAGCGTAGAGAAGCTAAGCACAGATACGCAGTATTTT.

This clonotype was seen a handful of times. The CDR3 loop is CASSEAGTISSRYF. The DNA of the CDR3 is TGTGCCAGCAGTGAAGCGGGGACTATAAGTTCGAGGTATTTT. The chain employs TRBV6-1 and TRBJ2-3, with 7 bases that match TRBD2. V was pared by 0 bases and J by 14 bases, with 11 bases of the junction left unmatched. Germline CDR1 reads MNHNS; CDR2 reads SASEGT. This CDR3 is 14 amino acids long.

The J gene is TRBJ2-2, the V gene TRBV6-1, with D perhaps matching TRBD1 (6 bases). Trimming took 11 bases from V and 2 from J, leaving 18 bases between them. The length of the CDR3 is 15 residues. CDR1 and CDR2 (germline): MNHNS, SASEGT. The CDR3 region is CAVKEAGVNTGELFF. CDR3 nucleotides: TGTGCCGTAAAGGAGGCAGGGGTTAACACCGGGGAGCTGTTTTTT.

This clonotype was picked up many times. The chain recombines TRBV6-6 with TRBJ2-5; a possible D gene is TRBD1 (6 bases). Germline CDR1 and CDR2: MNHNY and SVGAGI (reference sequence). Trimming removed 7 bases from V and 5 bases from J, with 14 bases in between. The CDR3 length is 13 residues. CDR3 sequence: CASTGHREETQYF. In DNA, the CDR3 is TGTGCCAGCACCGGCCACAGGGAGGAGACCCAGTACTTC.

The CDR3 here is CASSSLLTPAKNIQYF. The CDR3 bases are TGTGCCAGCAGTTCCCTTTTGACCCCAGCCAAAAACATTCAGTACTTC. J is TRBJ2-4 and V is TRBV27; D is uncertain. Germline assignment: CDR1 MNHEY and CDR2 SMNVEV (reference sequence). The CDR3 sequence is 16 residues long. V was clipped by 4 bases and J by 0 bases, with 13 bases between them.

The chain employs TRBV29-1 and TRBJ1-2, with D perhaps matching TRBD1 (5 bases). Germline V gives CDR1 SQVTM, CDR2 ANQGSEA. V lost 2 bases and J 3 bases, leaving 10 bases between the germline ends. The CDR3 covers 13 residues. The CDR3 bases are TGCAGCGTTGAACCGGGGGATTACTATGGCTACACCTTC. Protein: CSVEPGDYYGYTF. Looking up the rest from reference TRBV29-1 and TRBJ1-2 gives the full variable domain: SAVISQKPSRDICQRGTSLTIQCQVDSQVTMMFWYRQQPGQSLTLIATANQGSEATYESGFVIDKFPISRPNLTFSTLTVSNMSPEDSSIYLCSVEPGDYYGYTFGSGTRLTVV.

The chain joins TRBV9 to TRBJ2-1; the D is unclear. The CDR3 is 17 residues long. Per germline, CDR1 SGDLS and CDR2 YYNGEE. Trimming shortened V by 0 bases and J by 3 bases, and 16 bases separated the two germline ends. CDR3 bases: TGTGCCAGCAGCGTAGGTGACTCCCCAACCTTCTACAATGAGCAGTTCTTC. Residues: CASSVGDSPTFYNEQFF.

This chain uses TRBV6-1 with TRBJ1-6; D gene unclear. This CDR3 spans 12 amino acids. Germline CDR1 and CDR2: MNHNS and SASEGT. Between the trimmed V and J ends, which lost 2 bases and 7 bases, there was a span of 3 bases. The CDR3 DNA reads as TGTGCCAGCAGTGAACGGAATTCACCCCTCCACTTT. It codes for CASSERNSPLHF.

Only a few counts were recorded for this clonotype. The chain employs TRBV6-2 or TRBV6-3 and TRBJ1-5; D uncertain. Per the germline V gene, CDR1 is MNHEY and CDR2 is SVGEGT. V was clipped by 2 bases and J by 2 bases, with 7 bases between them. CDR3 length: 14 residues. CDR3 nucleotide sequence: TGTGCCAGCAGTTACATAAGGGGCAATCAGCCCCAGCATTTT. Residues: CASSYIRGNQPQHF.

This clonotype was seen only a few times. CDR3 in DNA: TGCAGCGTTGTCATTGGACGGATTCTAGAGACCCAGTACTTC. Translation: CSVVIGRILETQYF. V gene TRBV29-1 combines with J gene TRBJ2-5; no clear D. The ends were cut back, 4 bases at V and 4 bases at J, with 16 bases in the middle. This CDR3 has 14 residues. Per the germline V gene, CDR1 is SQVTM and CDR2 is ANQGSEA.

V usage is TRBV11-2 and J usage is TRBJ1-5; no reliable D call. The V end was cut by 3 bases, the J end by 4 bases, with 13 bases between. The CDR3 totals 15 residues. From germline, CDR1 is SGHAT and CDR2 FQNNGV. The DNA for the CDR3 is TGTGCCAGCAGCTTGAGTGACGGTGGAAATCAGCCCCAGCATTTT. Its translation: CASSLSDGGNQPQHF.

The chain recombines TRBV20-1 with TRBJ2-3, with D perhaps TRBD2 (6 bases). With 2 bases removed from V and 2 bases from J, the gap between germline ends came to 17 bases. Germline V lookup: CDR1 DFQATT, CDR2 SNEGSKA (reference sequence). The CDR3 is 16 amino acids. DNA of the CDR3: TGCAGTGCTAGAATTACGGCGGGGAACCCCACAGATACGCAGTATTTT. It is translated as CSARITAGNPTDTQYF.

The chain joins TRBV5-1 to TRBJ2-3, with D possibly TRBD1 on 7 matching bases. Looked up from germline, CDR1 is SGHRS and CDR2 is YFSETQ. The CDR3 consists of 14 residues. Trimming shortened V by 5 bases and J by 4 bases, and 14 bases separated the two germline ends. CDR3 DNA sequence: TGCGCCAGCAGGCTCCAGGGGGAGGCAGATACGCAGTATTTT. Encoded protein: CASRLQGEADTQYF.

The chain uses TRBV6-2 or TRBV6-3 and TRBJ1-1; TRBD1 agrees at 9 bases. The J segment lost 9 bases and the V segment lost 7 bases, leaving 6 bases of the junction unmatched. Germline loops: CDR1 MNHEY, CDR2 SVGEGT. The CDR3 totals 12 residues. The CDR3 reads CASTRNRGQAFF. The CDR3 DNA follows: TGTGCCAGCACCAGGAACAGGGGGCAAGCTTTCTTT.

Many counts were recorded for this clonotype. V and J are TRBV5-4 and TRBJ2-3; TRBD2 matches at 15 bases. V was pared by 4 bases and J by 0 bases, with 9 bases of the junction left unmatched. Per germline, CDR1 SGHNT and CDR2 YYREEE (reference sequence). This CDR3 is built from 19 residues. As DNA, the CDR3 is TGTGCCAGCAGCCTTCGCGGGACTAGCGGGGGGTCGAGCACAGATACGCAGTATTTT. Its protein product is CASSLRGTSGGSSTDTQYF. The variable domain in full, with the rest retrieved from reference TRBV5-4 and TRBJ2-3, is ETGVTQSPTHLIKTRGQQVTLRCSSQSGHNTVSWYQQALGQGPQFIFQYYREEENGRGNFPPRFSGLQFPNYSSELNVNALELDDSALYLCASSLRGTSGGSSTDTQYFGPGTRLTVL.

This clonotype appeared a few times. This rearrangement joins TRBV4-1 to TRBJ1-6; D is ambiguous. The V end was cut by 0 bases, the J end by 7 bases, with 10 bases between. CDR1 is MGHRA and CDR2 is YSYEKL in the germline V gene. The CDR3 contains 15 residues. DNA for the CDR3: TGCGCCAGCAGCCAAGATAAAGGGAAGAATTCACCCCTCCACTTT. Translation gives CASSQDKGKNSPLHF.

The J gene is TRBJ1-6, the V gene TRBV10-3; D gene ambiguous. The CDR3 length is 15 residues. Germline V gene sequence: CDR1 ENHRY, CDR2 SYGVKD. V was cut by 3 bases and J by 6 bases, with 12 bases left in between. CDR3 in DNA: TGTGCCATCAGTGATGGGCGGCGGGGTAATTCACCCCTCCACTTT. Amino acids: CAISDGRRGNSPLHF.